A selection of T cell receptor beta chains follows, all from one sample in a study of blood T cell repertoires in COVID-19. Only in-frame clones appear in the TCRdb table, and some are missing; sequencing was by immunoSEQ multiplex PCR. The sample contains around 300,000 clones, approximately 87% of which appear only once. Sequenced sample: peripheral blood. These TCRs come from a woman aged 50 to 60 with active or convalescent COVID-19. Both conserved end residues are part of each CDR3. A D gene is named only where the DNA matches it firmly. Clone size is shown for a subset of rows, as once, few, many or a class of expanded clone.

v_gene: TRBV4-3
d_gene: TRBD1
abundance: .
j_gene: TRBJ1-5
CDR3nt: TGCGCCAGCAGCCAAGATGGGACAGCTGACAATCAGCCCCAGCATTTT
CDR3aa: CASSQDGTADNQPQHF

v_gene: TRBV2
d_gene: TRBD1
abundance: .
j_gene: TRBJ1-4
CDR3nt: TGTGCCAGCAGTGAGAGGACAGGGGGGAATGAAAAACTGTTTTTT
CDR3aa: CASSERTGGNEKLFF

v_gene: TRBV13
d_gene: .
abundance: .
j_gene: TRBJ2-3
CDR3nt: TGTGCCAGCAGCCCGGAGGGGGCAAAAGATACGCAGTATTTT
CDR3aa: CASSPEGAKDTQYF

v_gene: TRBV4-1
d_gene: .
abundance: .
j_gene: TRBJ1-4
CDR3nt: TGCGCCAGCAGCCATAGAGTCCGGGATAGGACTGGAAAACTGTTTTTT
CDR3aa: CASSHRVRDRTGKLFF

v_gene: TRBV21-1
d_gene: .
abundance: .
j_gene: TRBJ2-3
CDR3nt: TGTGCCAGCAGCAAAGTAGGTAGCGGGGGGATTACAGATACGCAGTATTTT
CDR3aa: CASSKVGSGGITDTQYF

v_gene: TRBV27
d_gene: .
abundance: .
j_gene: TRBJ1-5
CDR3nt: TGTGCCAGCAGTTACAGGGTCAATCAGCCCCAGCATTTT
CDR3aa: CASSYRVNQPQHF

v_gene: TRBV5-4
d_gene: .
abundance: .
j_gene: TRBJ1-1
CDR3nt: TGTGCCAGCAGCTTGGATGTGACGGCGGTGACTGAAGCTTTCTTT
CDR3aa: CASSLDVTAVTEAFF

v_gene: TRBV13
d_gene: TRBD2
abundance: .
j_gene: TRBJ2-1
CDR3nt: TGTGCCAGCAGAGTGGGGACTAGCGGGAGTAATGAGCAGTTCTTC
CDR3aa: CASRVGTSGSNEQFF

v_gene: TRBV6-5
d_gene: .
abundance: few
j_gene: TRBJ1-5
CDR3nt: TGTGCCAGTCTCTTCCGAGGCGAGAGCAATCAGCCCCAGCATTTT
CDR3aa: CASLFRGESNQPQHF

v_gene: TRBV6-5
d_gene: .
abundance: .
j_gene: TRBJ2-2
CDR3nt: TGTGCCAGCAGTTACGGTTGGCCGAACACCGGGGAGCTGTTTTTT
CDR3aa: CASSYGWPNTGELFF

v_gene: TRBV3-1/TRBV3-2
d_gene: .
abundance: .
j_gene: TRBJ2-3
CDR3nt: TGTGCCAGCAGCCAATGGGGGACAAGCACAGATACGCAGTATTTT
CDR3aa: CASSQWGTSTDTQYF

v_gene: TRBV7-2
d_gene: .
abundance: .
j_gene: TRBJ1-2
CDR3nt: TGTGCCAGCAGCCTTGGACAGCCTGCCCTTAACTATGGCTACACCTTC
CDR3aa: CASSLGQPALNYGYTF

v_gene: TRBV19
d_gene: TRBD1
abundance: .
j_gene: TRBJ1-1
CDR3nt: TGTGCCAGTAGTGCGACAGGGCTAGGTGAAGCTTTCTTT
CDR3aa: CASSATGLGEAFF

v_gene: TRBV7-2
d_gene: .
abundance: .
j_gene: TRBJ1-4
CDR3nt: TGTGCCAGCAGCAACATTGCAACTAATGAAAAACTGTTTTTT
CDR3aa: CASSNIATNEKLFF

v_gene: TRBV5-1
d_gene: TRBD2
abundance: .
j_gene: TRBJ2-3
CDR3nt: TGCGCCAGCAGGAAGGGACTAGCGGGAATTAAAGATACGCAGTATTTT
CDR3aa: CASRKGLAGIKDTQYF

v_gene: TRBV9
d_gene: .
abundance: once
j_gene: TRBJ2-5
CDR3nt: TGTGCCAGCAGCTTCGGGACAAGCCACTACCAAGAGACCCAGTACTTC
CDR3aa: CASSFGTSHYQETQYF

v_gene: TRBV3-1/TRBV3-2
d_gene: .
abundance: .
j_gene: TRBJ1-2
CDR3nt: TGTGCCAGCAGCTCCAGCGGGGTATTTCGCGGCTACACCTTC
CDR3aa: CASSSSGVFRGYTF

v_gene: TRBV30
d_gene: TRBD1
abundance: .
j_gene: TRBJ1-5
CDR3nt: TGTGCCTGGAGTACGGGACAGGGCAGTCAGCCCCAGCATTTT
CDR3aa: CAWSTGQGSQPQHF